These T cell receptor beta chains were read from a single sample in a study of beta chain features in type 1 diabetes. Sequencing was performed with immunoSEQ multiplex PCR; in TCRdb, only in-frame clones are kept and a portion is missing. This sample yields almost 350,000 clones, of which roughly a tenth are seen a single time; over 0.95% belongs to the top ten. The sample taken for sequencing was central memory CD4+ T cells from blood. Receptors originate from a man aged 25-45 years with type 1 diabetes. CDR3s include the opening cysteine and the closing phenylalanine or tryptophan. The order of the fields is clone size, V gene, J gene, D gene, CDR3 protein, CDR3 DNA. D genes are given only for firm matches. Rows give clone size only sometimes, using once, few, many, or a class for an expanded clone.

size: NA
V: TRBV5-1
J: TRBJ2-2
D: NA
CDR3: CASSGKMGTNTGELFF
DNA: TGCGCCAGCAGCGGGAAGATGGGTACGAACACCGGGGAGCTGTTTTTT

size: few
V: TRBV30
J: TRBJ2-6
D: TRBD1
CDR3: CAWIGQGFSGANVLTF
DNA: TGTGCCTGGATAGGACAGGGTTTCTCTGGGGCCAACGTCCTGACTTTC

size: NA
V: TRBV27
J: TRBJ2-3
D: NA
CDR3: CASSLFGGGTDTQYF
DNA: TGTGCCAGCAGTTTATTCGGGGGTGGGACAGATACGCAGTATTTT

size: few
V: TRBV7-2
J: TRBJ2-1
D: TRBD1
CDR3: CASSSQGVPYNEQFF
DNA: TGTGCCAGCAGCTCACAGGGGGTCCCCTACAATGAGCAGTTCTTC

size: few
V: TRBV25-1
J: TRBJ1-2
D: NA
CDR3: CASSSGSGYGYTF
DNA: TGTGCCAGCAGTAGTGGGTCCGGCTATGGCTACACCTTC

size: NA
V: TRBV2
J: TRBJ1-4
D: NA
CDR3: CASTFRGARGNEKLFF
DNA: TGTGCCAGCACCTTTCGGGGGGCGAGGGGTAATGAAAAACTGTTTTTT

size: few
V: TRBV19
J: TRBJ1-6
D: NA
CDR3: CASSVGLVNSPLHF
DNA: TGTGCCAGTAGTGTCGGACTGGTTAATTCACCCCTCCACTTT

size: NA
V: TRBV6-5
J: TRBJ2-7
D: TRBD1
CDR3: CASRPGTGSSYEQYF
DNA: TGTGCCAGCAGACCCGGGACAGGGAGCTCCTACGAGCAGTACTTC

size: NA
V: TRBV7-9
J: TRBJ1-5
D: NA
CDR3: CASSLARGSNQPQHF
DNA: TGTGCCAGCAGCTTAGCGCGGGGTAGCAATCAGCCCCAGCATTTT

size: NA
V: TRBV30
J: TRBJ1-5
D: NA
CDR3: CAWSVGQGGQPQHF
DNA: TGTGCCTGGAGTGTAGGGCAGGGCGGCCAGCCCCAGCATTTT

size: NA
V: TRBV5-1
J: TRBJ2-3
D: TRBD2
CDR3: CASSLILRGAGDTQYF
DNA: TGCGCCAGCAGCTTGATATTGCGGGGGGCAGGAGATACGCAGTATTTT

size: NA
V: TRBV30
J: TRBJ2-4
D: NA
CDR3: CAWSPDLNIQYF
DNA: TGTGCCTGGAGTCCCGATTTGAACATTCAGTACTTC

size: few
V: TRBV15
J: TRBJ1-5
D: TRBD1
CDR3: CATSRGGQGDQPQHF
DNA: TGTGCCACCAGCAGAGGAGGACAGGGTGATCAGCCCCAGCATTTT

size: many
V: TRBV4-3
J: TRBJ2-6
D: NA
CDR3: CASSQDWGVANVLTF
DNA: TGCGCCAGCAGCCAAGATTGGGGAGTGGCCAACGTCCTGACTTTC

size: few
V: TRBV25-1
J: TRBJ2-5
D: NA
CDR3: CASSESSGGQETQYF
DNA: TGTGCCAGCAGTGAATCGAGTGGCGGCCAAGAGACCCAGTACTTC

size: many
V: TRBV2
J: TRBJ1-2
D: NA
CDR3: CASSEEGVDGYTF
DNA: TGTGCCAGCAGTGAAGAGGGAGTGGATGGCTACACCTTC

size: NA
V: TRBV9
J: TRBJ2-7
D: NA
CDR3: CASSPMGASFYEQYF
DNA: TGTGCCAGCAGCCCTATGGGGGCTAGTTTCTACGAGCAGTACTTC

size: few
V: TRBV6-1
J: TRBJ1-3
D: NA
CDR3: CASSSQIGGNTIYF
DNA: TGTGCCAGCAGTTCTCAGATCGGAGGAAACACCATATATTTT

size: NA
V: TRBV28
J: TRBJ1-5
D: NA
CDR3: CASRGPGGQPQHF
DNA: TGTGCCAGTCGGGGTCCGGGTGGTCAGCCCCAGCATTTT

size: few
V: TRBV19
J: TRBJ2-3
D: NA
CDR3: CASTLAGRIADTQYF
DNA: TGTGCCAGTACCCTGGCAGGGCGGATCGCAGATACGCAGTATTTT

size: NA
V: TRBV5-1
J: TRBJ2-7
D: NA
CDR3: CASSPEQGYEQYF
DNA: TGCGCCAGCAGCCCGGAACAGGGATACGAGCAGTACTTC

size: NA
V: TRBV4-3
J: TRBJ2-7
D: NA
CDR3: CASSQGLQGSYEQYF
DNA: TGCGCCAGCAGCCAGGGTTTACAGGGTAGCTACGAGCAGTACTTC

size: many
V: TRBV5-8
J: TRBJ1-2
D: NA
CDR3: CASRPRGGANYGYTF
DNA: TGTGCCAGCAGACCCCGAGGGGGAGCTAACTATGGCTACACCTTC

size: NA
V: TRBV29-1
J: TRBJ2-5
D: NA
CDR3: CSVRPSETQYF
DNA: TGCAGCGTTCGACCTTCGGAGACCCAGTACTTC

size: NA
V: TRBV5-1
J: TRBJ2-5
D: NA
CDR3: CASSLIGTETQYF
DNA: TGCGCCAGCAGTCTGATAGGGACGGAGACCCAGTACTTC

size: NA
V: TRBV9
J: TRBJ1-2
D: NA
CDR3: CASSVGLSGYTF
DNA: TGTGCCAGCAGCGTAGGGTTGTCTGGCTACACCTTC

size: NA
V: TRBV18
J: TRBJ2-1
D: TRBD2
CDR3: CASSPSGGDNEQFF
DNA: TGTGCCAGCTCACCTAGCGGGGGGGACAATGAGCAGTTCTTC

size: NA
V: TRBV2
J: TRBJ2-2
D: NA
CDR3: CASRDTGELFF
DNA: TGTGCCAGCCGGGACACCGGGGAGCTGTTTTTT

size: few
V: TRBV10-3
J: TRBJ1-1
D: NA
CDR3: CAISESGGTEAFF
DNA: TGTGCCATCAGTGAATCGGGCGGCACTGAAGCTTTCTTT

size: few
V: TRBV18
J: TRBJ1-2
D: TRBD1
CDR3: CASSPATGATYGYTF
DNA: TGTGCCAGCTCACCGGCGACAGGGGCGACCTATGGCTACACCTTC

size: few
V: TRBV7-2
J: TRBJ1-1
D: NA
CDR3: CASSLGQTINTEAFF
DNA: TGTGCCAGCAGCTTAGGACAGACCATTAACACTGAAGCTTTCTTT

size: NA
V: TRBV30
J: TRBJ1-1
D: NA
CDR3: CAWSGTSNTEAFF
DNA: TGTGCCTGGAGCGGGACCTCGAACACTGAAGCTTTCTTT

size: NA
V: TRBV27
J: TRBJ1-2
D: NA
CDR3: CASSLSAGTIIYGYTF
DNA: TGTGCCAGCAGTTTATCGGCGGGCACCATTATCTATGGCTACACCTTC

size: few
V: TRBV7-8
J: TRBJ2-1
D: TRBD2
CDR3: CASKVSGGPIVGEQFF
DNA: TGTGCCAGCAAGGTCTCGGGGGGGCCTATCGTCGGTGAGCAGTTCTTC

size: NA
V: TRBV9
J: TRBJ2-2
D: NA
CDR3: CASSVGGNTGELFF
DNA: TGTGCCAGCAGCGTCGGGGGGAACACCGGGGAGCTGTTTTTT

size: few
V: TRBV18
J: TRBJ1-1
D: NA
CDR3: CASSPMNTEAFF
DNA: TGTGCCAGCTCACCGATGAACACTGAAGCTTTCTTT

size: few
V: TRBV19
J: TRBJ2-1
D: TRBD1
CDR3: CASSTDRGHEQFF
DNA: TGTGCCAGTAGTACGGACAGGGGCCATGAGCAGTTCTTC

size: many
V: TRBV7-2
J: TRBJ2-1
D: NA
CDR3: CASSSMANNEQFF
DNA: TGTGCCAGCAGCTCGATGGCAAACAATGAGCAGTTCTTC

size: NA
V: TRBV6-5
J: TRBJ2-7
D: NA
CDR3: CASSGPAGEQYF
DNA: TGTGCCAGCAGTGGACCGGCTGGCGAGCAGTACTTC

size: NA
V: TRBV5-1
J: TRBJ1-1
D: NA
CDR3: CASSSGQTMNTEAFF
DNA: TGCGCCAGCAGCTCAGGACAGACCATGAACACTGAAGCTTTCTTT

size: NA
V: TRBV2
J: TRBJ1-2
D: NA
CDR3: CASSEAPAGTDGYTF
DNA: TGTGCCAGCAGTGAAGCCCCGGCAGGGACGGATGGCTACACCTTC

size: few
V: TRBV6-5
J: TRBJ1-2
D: NA
CDR3: CASNYKAGYGYTF
DNA: TGTGCCAGCAATTACAAAGCAGGGTATGGCTACACCTTC

size: few
V: TRBV6-5
J: TRBJ2-5
D: NA
CDR3: CASSYPLGTQYF
DNA: TGTGCCAGCAGTTACCCCTTGGGGACCCAGTACTTC

size: few
V: TRBV6-5
J: TRBJ1-2
D: NA
CDR3: CASREQGNYGYTF
DNA: TGTGCCAGCCGGGAGCAGGGCAACTATGGCTACACCTTC

size: NA
V: TRBV6-5
J: TRBJ2-4
D: NA
CDR3: CASSDGRAKNIQYF
DNA: TGTGCCAGCAGTGATGGCAGGGCCAAAAACATTCAGTACTTC

size: NA
V: TRBV12-5
J: TRBJ1-2
D: NA
CDR3: CASGLERRGYTF
DNA: TGTGCTAGTGGTTTGGAGAGGCGTGGCTACACCTTC

size: NA
V: TRBV7-2
J: TRBJ2-5
D: TRBD1
CDR3: CASSLSGTGRETQYF
DNA: TGTGCCAGCAGCTTATCCGGGACAGGGAGGGAGACCCAGTACTTC

size: few
V: TRBV5-1
J: TRBJ2-5
D: NA
CDR3: CASSSMAGMETQYF
DNA: TGCGCCAGCAGCTCCATGGCAGGGATGGAGACCCAGTACTTC

size: NA
V: TRBV6-5
J: TRBJ2-3
D: TRBD1
CDR3: CASSYYGRGTDTQYF
DNA: TGTGCCAGCAGTTACTACGGCAGGGGGACAGATACGCAGTATTTT

size: few
V: TRBV11-2
J: TRBJ1-1
D: NA
CDR3: CASRSEAMDTEAFF
DNA: TGTGCCAGCAGATCTGAAGCCATGGACACTGAAGCTTTCTTT

size: NA
V: TRBV27
J: TRBJ1-5
D: NA
CDR3: CASSLWTPGRGGTGNQPQHF
DNA: TGTGCCAGCAGTTTATGGACCCCCGGGAGGGGAGGGACGGGCAATCAGCCCCAGCATTTT